A single sample gave rise to the 6 T cell receptor beta chains below, sequenced in a study of shared clonotypes between healthy human individuals. Sequencing was performed with immunoSEQ multiplex PCR; in TCRdb, only in-frame clones are kept and a portion is missing. Among about 490,000 clones listed, 65% to 80% were seen once. The sequenced sample consisted of PBMCs. These receptors came from a woman between 35 and 50 years old in good health. Some clones in this sample may be carry-over from other donors' samples.

A few counts support this clone. The genes are TRBV4-2 and TRBJ1-2, with D possibly matching TRBD1 (5 bases). The germline CDR1 and CDR2 sequences are LGHNA and YNFKEQ. The V and J ends lost 0 bases and 1 base respectively, with 12 bases between them. The CDR3 runs 16 residues. The CDR3 protein is CASSQDRGSYNYGYTF. The CDR3 nucleotides are TGTGCCAGCAGCCAAGATAGGGGCAGCTATAACTATGGCTACACCTTC.

V gene TRBV2 combines with J gene TRBJ2-7, with 9 positions matching TRBD1. This CDR3 has 14 amino acids. Germline V gene lookup returns CDR1 SNHLY and CDR2 FYNNEI. V dropped 6 bases and J dropped 3; count of bases not matched to a gene: 6. For the CDR3, the DNA is TGTGCCAGCAGACGGACAGGGGAGGTCTACGAGCAGTACTTC. This gives the protein CASRRTGEVYEQYF.

The sample holds a few counts of this clone. At the DNA level, this CDR3 is encoded by other sequences in the same sample as well. The gene calls are TRBV14 and TRBJ2-1; D is unclear. V shed 1 base and J shed 5 bases, with 12 bases lying between them. CDR3 size: 15 residues. Germline CDR1 reads SGHDN; CDR2 reads FVKESK. CDR3 loop: CASSQVRVPDNEQFF. In DNA, the CDR3 is TGTGCCAGCAGCCAAGTCCGGGTTCCTGACAATGAGCAGTTCTTC.

The rearrangement uses TRBV7-9 and TRBJ2-1; 12 bases are shared with TRBD2. The CDR3 is 17 residues long. Germline CDR1 reads SEHNR; CDR2 reads FQNEAQ (reference sequence). The V and J ends lost 6 bases and 4 bases, in that order; junction bases with no gene match: 10. In DNA form, the CDR3 reads TGTGCCAGCAGTAAACCGGGACTAGCGGGTAGTTACAATGAGCAGTTCTTC. Its protein is CASSKPGLAGSYNEQFF.

The V gene is TRBV6-1, the J gene TRBJ1-2; TRBD1 might be the D (6 bases). Trimming stripped 10 bases from V and 8 bases from J, with 20 bases between. Per the germline V gene, CDR1 is MNHNS and CDR2 is SASEGT. This CDR3 is built from 13 residues. CDR3 sequence (DNA): TGTGCCACGCCGGGACAAGGAAAGTTAGGCTACACCTTC. Its translation: CATPGQGKLGYTF.

The gene calls are TRBV19 and TRBJ1-1; TRBD1 is a possible D gene (5 bases). Deletions cut 3 bases from V and 1 base from J, with 12 bases between. CDR1 is LNHDA and CDR2 is SQIVND in the germline V gene (reference sequence). CDR3 length: 15 amino acids. The CDR3 DNA reads TGTGCCAGTAGTATGGGACTGATAAAGAACACTGAAGCTTTCTTT. It is translated as CASSMGLIKNTEAFF.